These T cell receptor beta chains were read from a single sample in a study of blood T cell repertoires in COVID-19. Only in-frame clones appear in the TCRdb table, and some are missing; sequencing was by immunoSEQ multiplex PCR. The sample holds 50,000 to 65,000 clones, around 90% seen once. Sequencing input: peripheral blood. These receptor sequences come from a man aged 50 to 60 with acute or convalescent COVID-19. Each CDR3 is given with its conserved first and last residue. D genes are given only for firm matches.

>TRBJ2-3|NA|TRBV5-1
CASSDTADTQYF
TGCGCCAGCAGTGACACAGCAGATACGCAGTATTTT
>TRBJ2-1|TRBD1|TRBV30
CAWNRGPYNEQFF
TGTGCCTGGAACAGGGGACCCTACAATGAGCAGTTCTTC
>TRBJ1-5|NA|TRBV12-3/TRBV12-4
CASSYSGNQPQHF
TGTGCCAGCAGTTATTCGGGGAATCAGCCCCAGCATTTT
>TRBJ1-5|TRBD1|TRBV5-8
CASSARTGNQPQHF
TGTGCCAGCAGCGCACGGACAGGGAATCAGCCCCAGCATTTT
>TRBJ1-4|TRBD1|TRBV14
CASSQGQGYEKLFF
TGTGCCAGCAGCCAGGGACAGGGATATGAAAAACTGTTTTTT
>TRBJ1-1|NA|TRBV2
CASSRTVTEAFF
TGTGCCAGCAGCCGGACAGTCACTGAAGCTTTCTTT
>TRBJ1-4|NA|TRBV5-1
CASSLSEVSNEKLFF
TGCGCCAGCAGCTTGAGTGAGGTTTCTAATGAAAAACTGTTTTTT
>TRBJ2-2|TRBD1|TRBV18
CASSPGTGDTGELFF
TGTGCCAGCTCACCAGGGACAGGGGATACCGGGGAGCTGTTTTTT
>TRBJ1-2|TRBD1|TRBV7-2
CASSPDREVRGYTF
TGTGCCAGCAGCCCCGACAGGGAAGTAAGGGGCTACACCTTC
>TRBJ1-6|TRBD1|TRBV5-1
CASSQGTGYYNSPLHF
TGCGCCAGCAGCCAAGGGACAGGGTACTATAATTCACCCCTCCACTTT
>TRBJ2-3|NA|TRBV12-5
CASGFQSTDTQYF
TGTGCTAGTGGTTTCCAGAGCACAGATACGCAGTATTTT
>TRBJ1-1|NA|TRBV7-9
CASSSDSMNTEAFF
TGTGCCAGCAGCTCCGACAGTATGAACACTGAAGCTTTCTTT
>TRBJ2-7|TRBD1|TRBV18
CASSPRPGQGAISSYEQYF
TGTGCCAGCTCCCCAAGACCGGGACAGGGGGCGATTAGCTCCTACGAGCAGTACTTC
>TRBJ1-1|NA|TRBV11-2
CASSSYVGDTEAFF
TGTGCCAGCAGCTCTTACGTCGGGGACACTGAAGCTTTCTTT
>TRBJ1-5|NA|TRBV19
CASNFQGLPQHF
TGTGCCAGTAACTTTCAGGGGCTGCCCCAGCATTTT
>TRBJ1-5|NA|TRBV12-5
CASGLVIGGQKTNQPQHF
TGTGCTAGTGGTTTGGTAATTGGAGGACAGAAAACCAATCAGCCCCAGCATTTT
>TRBJ2-3|TRBD2|TRBV4-1
CASSQEAGGLPTDTQYF
TGCGCCAGCAGCCAAGAAGCGGGGGGCCTACCCACAGATACGCAGTATTTT
>TRBJ2-4|NA|TRBV3-1/TRBV3-2
CASSYDTGQNIQYF
TGTGCCAGCAGCTACGATACAGGACAAAACATTCAGTACTTC
>TRBJ2-5|NA|TRBV5-1
CASSSLRGSGQETQYF
TGCGCCAGCAGTTCCCTAAGAGGTAGCGGCCAAGAGACCCAGTACTTC
>TRBJ1-1|NA|TRBV4-1
CASSGPRGPAENTEAFF
TGCGCCAGCAGCGGCCCGCGGGGCCCCGCGGAGAACACTGAAGCTTTCTTT
>TRBJ2-5|TRBD2|TRBV2
CASSPIRTSGGAVYQTQYF
TGTGCCAGCAGCCCCATAAGGACTAGCGGGGGGGCCGTTTACCAGACCCAGTACTTC
>TRBJ2-6|NA|TRBV13
CASSLRGSGANVLTF
TGTGCCAGCAGCTTACGGGGCTCTGGGGCCAACGTCCTGACTTTC
>TRBJ2-4|TRBD2|TRBV7-3
CASSSQRGSNIQYF
TGTGCCAGCAGCTCCCAGCGGGGGTCGAACATTCAGTACTTC
>TRBJ1-4|NA|TRBV12-3/TRBV12-4
CASSPGGWEKLFF
TGTGCCAGCAGTCCTGGGGGGTGGGAAAAACTGTTTTTT
>TRBJ2-7|NA|TRBV7-8
CASSFDTAGEQYF
TGTGCCAGCAGCTTCGACACCGCGGGCGAGCAGTACTTC
>TRBJ1-1|TRBD1|TRBV19
CASQEGAYTEAFF
TGTGCCTCCCAGGAGGGGGCCTACACTGAAGCTTTCTTT
>TRBJ2-1|NA|TRBV19
CASSIVQSNNEQFF
TGTGCCAGTAGTATTGTACAGAGTAACAATGAGCAGTTCTTC